This T cell receptor beta chain was documented in a study of CD8 T cells in ankylosing spondylitis (dated by TCRdb to the late 2010s). Some background on the complete study: The study set out to find disease-linked TCR variants by profiling T cell receptor beta repertoires in ankylosing spondylitis patients and healthy donors. The full study cohort comprised 25 or so ankylosing spondylitis patients and over a hundred healthy donors. Samples of peripheral blood were taken, and for ankylosing spondylitis patients, synovial fluid was collected as well.

The sequencing machine was an Illumina HiSeq 2500. TCR beta libraries were prepared by quantitative 5'-RACE with molecular barcodes. Per the authors' processing: A new computational method, built on a probabilistic model of VDJ rearrangement, was used to identify disease-linked TCR variants. The public sequencing data were trimmed at Q25 with fastp and processed into clonotypes with MiXCR by TCRdb, which kept only in-frame beta chains. For every CDR3 protein sequence, its rows merge into one entry that carries the most common genes and DNA. TCRdb's processing, not the study's, gives the V and J calls here. The sample yields about 840,000 distinct CDR3 sequences; approximately 10% were counted once. Of the sample, 0.51% falls within the top ten clones. Worth noting for this clonotype: No cognate antigen has been identified for it. No clone much larger than this one lies a single base away; base qualities are absent.

Findings and caveats that apply to the study as a whole: Significant enrichment of the disease-linked clones was reported in matched synovial fluid samples from ankylosing spondylitis patients. Some motif variants had previously been reported in the synovial fluid and blood of reactive arthritis patients, which suggests shared mechanisms of disease initiation. Blood from ankylosing spondylitis patients appeared to be characterized by a TCR beta motif made up of fewer than ten highly homologous amino acid variants. The disease-linked clones showed a CD8+ phenotype and occurred at relatively low frequencies in peripheral blood.

Sequenced material: blood, either unsorted or a sorted T cell fraction (not recorded which). This TCR derives from a male donor with ankylosing spondylitis.

Read as DNA, the sequence is TGTGCCAGCAGTTTAAGAGGAATGGCGGGACTCCTCTTAATTTACAATGAGCAGTTCTTC. It translates as CASSLRGMAGLLLIYNEQFF. The chain is encoded by TRBV12-3 or TRBV12-4 joined to TRBJ2-1; the best D guess is TRBD2, with 6 bases matching. The junction carries 27 bases between V and J, which are trimmed by 2 bases and 4 bases respectively. The CDR3 contains 20 residues, cysteine and phenylalanine counted. The read is trimmed to its CDR3 DNA, 60 bases read in frame from base 1.